Each of the 9 T cell receptor beta chains below was sequenced from the same sample in a study of OX40 agonist ivuxolimab in advanced cancers. The repertoire was sequenced with immunoSEQ multiplex PCR; TCRdb's copy has only in-frame clones and lacks some. The repertoire includes 15,000 to 20,000 clones, 70% to 80% of them detected once, and 25% to 40% sits in the top ten. Source: CD4+ or CD8+ T cells sorted from blood, taken in a trial of the OX40 agonist ivuxolimab. These receptors came from an adult with an advanced solid tumor such as melanoma, head and neck, liver or kidney cancer.

With regard to this clone: A read error may account for a junction end that differs from germline. The chain couples TRBV7-7 to TRBJ2-7; 9 bases agree with TRBD1. This CDR3 contains 15 residues. Germline CDR1 and CDR2: SSHAT and FNYEAQ (reference sequence). The DNA of the CDR3 is TGTGCTAGCAGTACCGGGACAGGGAGTTCCTACGAGCAGTACTTC. It specifies CASSTGTGSSYEQYF. Full variable domain (remainder filled in from reference TRBV7-7 and TRBJ2-7): GAGVSQSPRYKVTKRGQDVTLRCDPISSHATLYWYQQALGQGPEFLTYFNYEAQPDKSGLPSDRFSAERPEGSISTLTIQRTEQRDSAMYRCASSTGTGSSYEQYFGPGTRLTVT.

The chain uses TRBV6-5 and TRBJ2-7; D is possibly TRBD1 or TRBD2 (5 bases each). CDR1 is MNHEY and CDR2 is SVGAGI in the germline V gene. Trimming took 6 bases from V and 1 from J, leaving 10 bases between them. This CDR3 region has 13 residues. The CDR3 nucleotides are TGTGCCAGCAGCCCCGGGGCTTCCTACGAGCAGTACTTC. Protein: CASSPGASYEQYF.

The chain combines TRBV28 with TRBJ2-5; possibly TRBD2 for D (6 bases). The V and J ends lost 5 bases and 1 base respectively, with 11 bases between them. There are 14 residues in the CDR3. Germline values: CDR1 MDHEN, CDR2 SYDVKM. The CDR3 region has the DNA TGTGCCAGCAGTCTTTACGGGAGCCAAGAGACCCAGTACTTC. Its translation is CASSLYGSQETQYF.

This chain joins TRBV27 and TRBJ2-7; possibly TRBD1 for D (6 bases). The CDR3 has 16 amino acids. V lost 6 bases, J lost 0 bases, and 18 bases lay in between. Germline CDR1 reads MNHEY; CDR2 reads SMNVEV (reference sequence). The CDR3 region has the DNA TGTGCCAGCAGCCTAGGTCAGGGGATTGGCTCCTACGAGCAGTACTTC. Translation gives CASSLGQGIGSYEQYF.

The V gene is TRBV11-3, the J gene TRBJ2-7; 8 bases are a match to TRBD2. The V gene end was trimmed by 5 bases and the J gene end by 4 bases; junction bases not matched to a gene: 7. This CDR3 is built from 14 residues. The germline V gene encodes CDR1 SGHNT and CDR2 YENEEA. The CDR3 region has the DNA TGTGCCAGCAGCACGCCGGGGGGGCTTTACGAGCAGTACTTC. Translated, it gives CASSTPGGLYEQYF.

The chain recombines TRBV4-1 with TRBJ2-1; D may be TRBD1 (6 bases). Germline V gene sequence: CDR1 MGHRA, CDR2 YSYEKL. Trimming pared 5 bases from V and 2 bases from J, leaving 7 bases between. The CDR3 runs 13 residues. This CDR3 is CASSSGAYNEQFF. The CDR3 coding sequence is TGCGCCAGCAGCTCAGGGGCCTACAATGAGCAGTTCTTC.

In this sample, this clone turned up a few times. The chain carries TRBV19 and TRBJ1-1; TRBD1 matches 10 bases. Germline trimming cut 5 bases from V and 5 bases from J; bases unmatched to any gene: 14. Germline lookup yields CDR1 LNHDA and CDR2 SQIVND (reference sequence). CDR3 length: 17 residues. Written as DNA, the CDR3 is TGTGCCAGTAGTCACCGCTTCCGACAGGGGGCTGGGACTGAAGCTTTCTTT. Translation gives CASSHRFRQGAGTEAFF.

This clone was counted once. The chain recombines TRBV9 with TRBJ2-3; D remains ambiguous. Germline-derived CDR1 and CDR2 are SGDLS and YYNGEE. V lost 10 bases to trimming and J lost 6 bases, with 9 bases between them. CDR3 size: 10 residues. CDR3 in DNA: TGTGCCTCCGGCCCGGATACGCAGTATTTT. This encodes CASGPDTQYF.

This clone has just one count. V is TRBV15 and J is TRBJ2-7; possibly TRBD1 for D (5 bases). This CDR3 is built from 13 residues. Trimming shortened V by 5 bases and J by 2 bases, and 10 bases separated the two germline ends. Germline V CDR1 and CDR2: LNHNV, YYDKDF (reference sequence). The DNA of the CDR3 is TGTGCCACCAGCGTGACAGTAACCTACGAGCAGTACTTC. It is translated as CATSVTVTYEQYF.